The sample holds a few counts of the clone carrying this T cell receptor (beta chain). The CDR3 spans 15 residues. Germline CDR1 MDHEN, CDR2 SYDVKM. The V end lost 3 bases, the J end lost 4 bases, and 15 bases lay between the germline ends. The source of the sample is a study of blood T cell repertoires in COVID-19. Under the authors' procedure: Scientists estimated how many nucleated cells there were by amplifying reference gene primers. Here immunoSEQ multiplex PCR was the method, and the copy in TCRdb shows in-frame clones only, minus some. The V and J calls and clone size are taken from that table; D and trimming were inferred from the DNA. The repertoire holds about 380,000 clones, 88% seen once, with 0.9% to 1.5% in the top ten. Clinical histories supplied by participants themselves formed the basis of cohort assignment. Either two negative PCRs, clearance, or symptom resolution qualified Cohort 3 donors as recovered.

The source material was PBMCs or T cells enriched from blood (not recorded which). V and J are TRBV28 and TRBJ1-1; D remains unclear. The source is a woman aged 18-29 years who had recovered from COVID-19. CDR3 sequence: CASSLVGMSGTEAFF. Here the CDR3 DNA reads TGTGCCAGCAGTTTGGTCGGCATGTCGGGCACTGAAGCTTTCTTT.